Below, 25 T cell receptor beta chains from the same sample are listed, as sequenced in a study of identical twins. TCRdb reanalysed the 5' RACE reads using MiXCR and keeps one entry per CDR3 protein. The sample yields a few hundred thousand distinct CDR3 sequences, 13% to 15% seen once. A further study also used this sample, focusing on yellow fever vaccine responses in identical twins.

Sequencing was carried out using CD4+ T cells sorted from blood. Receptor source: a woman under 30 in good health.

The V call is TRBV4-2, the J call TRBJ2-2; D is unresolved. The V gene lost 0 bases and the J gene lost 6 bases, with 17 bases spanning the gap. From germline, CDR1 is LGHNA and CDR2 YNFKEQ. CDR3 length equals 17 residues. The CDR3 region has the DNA TGTGCCAGCAGCCAAGAGAGCGCTTGGGCCAGCCCCGGGGAGCTGTTTTTT. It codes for CASSQESAWASPGELFF.

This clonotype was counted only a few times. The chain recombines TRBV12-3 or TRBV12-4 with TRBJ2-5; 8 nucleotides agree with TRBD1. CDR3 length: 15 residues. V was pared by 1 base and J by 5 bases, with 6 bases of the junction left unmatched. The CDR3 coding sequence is TGTGCCAGCAGTTTAGTATCAGGGGGCAAGGAGACCCAGTACTTC. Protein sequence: CASSLVSGGKETQYF.

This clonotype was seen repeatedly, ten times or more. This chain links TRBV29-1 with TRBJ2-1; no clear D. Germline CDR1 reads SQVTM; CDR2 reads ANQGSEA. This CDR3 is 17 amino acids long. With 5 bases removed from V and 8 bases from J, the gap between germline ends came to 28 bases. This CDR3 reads CSVRGLPGRKMADEQFF. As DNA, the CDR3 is TGCAGCGTTAGAGGATTACCTGGCCGGAAAATGGCAGATGAGCAGTTCTTC.

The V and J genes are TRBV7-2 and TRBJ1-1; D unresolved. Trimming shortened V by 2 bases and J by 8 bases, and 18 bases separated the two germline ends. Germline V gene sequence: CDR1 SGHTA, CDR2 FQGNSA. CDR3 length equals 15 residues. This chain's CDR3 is CASSLMPSKVLEAFF. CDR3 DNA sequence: TGTGCCAGCAGCTTAATGCCCAGTAAGGTGTTAGAAGCTTTCTTT.

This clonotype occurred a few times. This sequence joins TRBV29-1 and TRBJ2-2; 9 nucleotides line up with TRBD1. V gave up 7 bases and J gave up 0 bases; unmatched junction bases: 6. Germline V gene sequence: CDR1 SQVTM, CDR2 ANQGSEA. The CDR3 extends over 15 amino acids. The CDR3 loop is CSATRQGANTGELFF. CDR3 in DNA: TGCAGCGCTACCAGACAGGGGGCGAACACCGGGGAGCTGTTTTTT.

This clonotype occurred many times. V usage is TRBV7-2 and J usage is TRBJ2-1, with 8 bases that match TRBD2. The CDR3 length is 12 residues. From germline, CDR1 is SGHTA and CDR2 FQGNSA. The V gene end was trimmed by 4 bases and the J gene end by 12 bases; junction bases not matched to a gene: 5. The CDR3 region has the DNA TGTGCCAGCAGCTCACCGGGACTAGGGCAGTTCTTC. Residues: CASSSPGLGQFF.

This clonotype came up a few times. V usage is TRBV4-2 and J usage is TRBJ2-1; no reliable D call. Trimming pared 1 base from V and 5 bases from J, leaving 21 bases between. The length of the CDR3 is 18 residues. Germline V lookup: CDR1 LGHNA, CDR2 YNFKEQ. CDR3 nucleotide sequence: TGTGCCAGCAGCCAAGTCCCCAGGACCCTGCTTACTGACAATGAGCAGTTCTTC. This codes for CASSQVPRTLLTDNEQFF.

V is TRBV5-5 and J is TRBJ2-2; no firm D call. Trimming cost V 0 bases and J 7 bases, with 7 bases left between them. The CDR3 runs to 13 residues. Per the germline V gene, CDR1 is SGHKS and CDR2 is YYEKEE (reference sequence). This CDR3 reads CASSLVSGGELFF. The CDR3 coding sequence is TGTGCCAGCAGCTTGGTGTCGGGCGGGGAGCTGTTTTTT.

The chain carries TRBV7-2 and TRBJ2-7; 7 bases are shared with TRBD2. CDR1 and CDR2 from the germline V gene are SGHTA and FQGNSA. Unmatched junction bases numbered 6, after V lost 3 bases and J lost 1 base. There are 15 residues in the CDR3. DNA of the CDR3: TGTGCCAGCAGCTTGAGCGGGATTGTGTCCTACGAGCAGTACTTC. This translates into CASSLSGIVSYEQYF.

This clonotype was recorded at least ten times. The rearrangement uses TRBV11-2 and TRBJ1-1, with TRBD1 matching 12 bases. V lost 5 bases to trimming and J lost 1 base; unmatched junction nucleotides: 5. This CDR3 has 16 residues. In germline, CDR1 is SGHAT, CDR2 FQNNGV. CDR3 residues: CASSVGTGGSNTEAFF. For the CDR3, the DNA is TGTGCCAGCAGCGTTGGGACAGGGGGCTCGAACACTGAAGCTTTCTTT.

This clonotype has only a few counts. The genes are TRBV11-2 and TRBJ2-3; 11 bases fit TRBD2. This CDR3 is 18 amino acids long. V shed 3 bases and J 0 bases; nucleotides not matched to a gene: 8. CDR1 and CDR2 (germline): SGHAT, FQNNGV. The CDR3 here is CASSLISGRAGSTDTQYF. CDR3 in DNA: TGTGCCAGCAGCTTGATTAGCGGGAGGGCCGGAAGCACAGATACGCAGTATTTT.

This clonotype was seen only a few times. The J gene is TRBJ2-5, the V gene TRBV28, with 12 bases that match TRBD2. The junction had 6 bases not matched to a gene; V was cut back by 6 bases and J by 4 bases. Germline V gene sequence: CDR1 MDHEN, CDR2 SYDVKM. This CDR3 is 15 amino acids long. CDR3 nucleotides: TGTGCCAGCAGAACACTAGCGGGGGGAGGAGAGACCCAGTACTTC. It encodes CASRTLAGGGETQYF.

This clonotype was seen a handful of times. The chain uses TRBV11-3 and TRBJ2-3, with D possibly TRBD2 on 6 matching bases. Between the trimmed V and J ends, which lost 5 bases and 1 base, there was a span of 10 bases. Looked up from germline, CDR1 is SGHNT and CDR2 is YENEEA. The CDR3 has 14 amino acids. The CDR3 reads CASSRGLRTDTQYF. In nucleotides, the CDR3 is TGTGCCAGCAGCCGGGGACTTCGCACAGATACGCAGTATTTT.

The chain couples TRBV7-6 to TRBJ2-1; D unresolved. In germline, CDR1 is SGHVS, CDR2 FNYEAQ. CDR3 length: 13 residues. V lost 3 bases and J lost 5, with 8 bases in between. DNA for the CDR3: TGTGCCAGCAGCTTGAATCCCAACAATGAGCAGTTCTTC. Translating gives CASSLNPNNEQFF. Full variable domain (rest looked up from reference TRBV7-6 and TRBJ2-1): GAGVSQSPRYKVTKRGQDVALRCDPISGHVSLYWYRQALGQGPEFLTYFNYEAQQDKSGLPNDRFSAERPEGSISTLTIQRTEQRDSAMYRCASSLNPNNEQFFGPGTRLTVL.

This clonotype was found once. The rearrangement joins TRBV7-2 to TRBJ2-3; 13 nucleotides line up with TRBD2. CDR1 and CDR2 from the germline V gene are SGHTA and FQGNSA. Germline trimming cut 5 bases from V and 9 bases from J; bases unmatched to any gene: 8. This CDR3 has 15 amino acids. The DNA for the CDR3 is TGTGCCAGCAGCCCCTGGACTAGCGGGAGCGGCACGCAGTATTTT. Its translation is CASSPWTSGSGTQYF.

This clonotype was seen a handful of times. The CDR3 loop reads CASTPTGGGQKKNGYTF. CDR3 coding DNA: TGTGCCAGCACCCCTACCGGTGGGGGACAAAAAAAGAATGGCTACACCTTC. V gene TRBV7-2 combines with J gene TRBJ1-2, with a tentative D call TRBD1 (6 bases). Trimming shortened V by 7 bases and J by 6 bases, and 27 bases separated the two germline ends. Germline CDR1 and CDR2: SGHTA and FQGNSA. The CDR3 runs 17 residues. Drawing the rest from reference TRBV7-2 and TRBJ1-2, the complete variable domain is GAGVSQSPSNKVTEKGKDVELRCDPISGHTALYWYRQSLGQGLEFLIYFQGNSAPDKSGLPSDRFSAERTGGSVSTLTIQRTQQEDSAVYLCASTPTGGGQKKNGYTFGSGTRLTVV.

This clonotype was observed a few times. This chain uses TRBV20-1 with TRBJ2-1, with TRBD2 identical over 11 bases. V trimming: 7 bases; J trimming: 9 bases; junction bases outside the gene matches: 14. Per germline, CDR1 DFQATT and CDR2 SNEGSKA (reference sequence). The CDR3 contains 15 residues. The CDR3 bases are TGCAGTGTGACTAGCGGGATAGTGGAAGGGATTGAGCAGTTCTTC. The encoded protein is CSVTSGIVEGIEQFF.

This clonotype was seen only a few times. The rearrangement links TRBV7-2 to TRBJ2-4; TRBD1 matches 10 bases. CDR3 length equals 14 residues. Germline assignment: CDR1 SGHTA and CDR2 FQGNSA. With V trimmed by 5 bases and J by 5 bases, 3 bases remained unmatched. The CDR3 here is CASSLGTGENIQYF. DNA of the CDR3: TGTGCCAGCAGCCTCGGGACAGGGGAAAACATTCAGTACTTC.

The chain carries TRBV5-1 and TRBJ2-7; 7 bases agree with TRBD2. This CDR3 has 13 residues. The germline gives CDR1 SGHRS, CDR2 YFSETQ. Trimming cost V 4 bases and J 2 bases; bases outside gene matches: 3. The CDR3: CASSPRGAYEQYF. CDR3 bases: TGCGCCAGCAGCCCCCGGGGGGCCTACGAGCAGTACTTC.

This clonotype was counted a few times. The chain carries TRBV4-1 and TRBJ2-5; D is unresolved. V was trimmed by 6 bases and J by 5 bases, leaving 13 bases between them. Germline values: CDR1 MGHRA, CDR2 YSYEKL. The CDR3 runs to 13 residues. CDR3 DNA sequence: TGCGCCAGCAGTCGTATAATACGGGAGACCCAGTACTTC. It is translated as CASSRIIRETQYF.

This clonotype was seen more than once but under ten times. In DNA, the CDR3 is TGTGCCAGCTCACCGCAGGGGGCGGGGTACAATGAGCAGTTCTTC. Protein: CASSPQGAGYNEQFF. V usage is TRBV18 and J usage is TRBJ2-1, with 8 positions matching TRBD1. The V and J ends lost 3 bases and 4 bases, in that order; junction bases with no gene match: 5. The CDR3 is 15 amino acids. Germline-derived CDR1 and CDR2 are KGHSH and LQKENI.

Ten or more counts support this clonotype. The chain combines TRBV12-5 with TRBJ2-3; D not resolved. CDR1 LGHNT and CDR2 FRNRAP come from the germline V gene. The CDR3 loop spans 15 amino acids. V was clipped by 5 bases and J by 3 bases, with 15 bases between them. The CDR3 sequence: CASGIPAEWTDTQYF. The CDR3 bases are TGTGCTAGTGGTATACCGGCGGAATGGACAGATACGCAGTATTTT.

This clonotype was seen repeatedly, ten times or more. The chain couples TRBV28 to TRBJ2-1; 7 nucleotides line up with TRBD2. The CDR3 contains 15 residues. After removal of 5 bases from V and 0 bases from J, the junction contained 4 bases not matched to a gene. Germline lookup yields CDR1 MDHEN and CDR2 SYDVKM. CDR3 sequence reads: CASSQRGASYNEQFF. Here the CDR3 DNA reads TGTGCCAGCAGTCAGCGGGGAGCCTCCTACAATGAGCAGTTCTTC. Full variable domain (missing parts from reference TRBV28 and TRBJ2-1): DVKVTQSSRYLVKRTGEKVFLECVQDMDHENMFWYRQDPGLGLRLIYFSYDVKMKEKGDIPEGYSVSREKKERFSLILESASTNQTSMYLCASSQRGASYNEQFFGPGTRLTVL.

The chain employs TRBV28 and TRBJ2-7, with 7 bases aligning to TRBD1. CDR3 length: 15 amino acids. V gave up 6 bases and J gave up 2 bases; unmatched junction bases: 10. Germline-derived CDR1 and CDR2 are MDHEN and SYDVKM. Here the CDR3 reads CASRWTGTATYEQYF. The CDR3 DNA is TGTGCCAGCAGGTGGACCGGGACAGCGACCTACGAGCAGTACTTC.

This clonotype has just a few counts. CDR3 in DNA: TGTGCCAGCAGTCTCAGGGGGCTCGAAGGCAATCAGCCCCAGCATTTT. Its protein is CASSLRGLEGNQPQHF. The J gene is TRBJ1-5, the V gene TRBV2; 8 positions match TRBD1. This CDR3 is 16 amino acids long. Germline-derived CDR1 and CDR2 are SNHLY and FYNNEI. After removal of 5 bases from V and 2 bases from J, the junction contained 8 bases not matched to a gene.